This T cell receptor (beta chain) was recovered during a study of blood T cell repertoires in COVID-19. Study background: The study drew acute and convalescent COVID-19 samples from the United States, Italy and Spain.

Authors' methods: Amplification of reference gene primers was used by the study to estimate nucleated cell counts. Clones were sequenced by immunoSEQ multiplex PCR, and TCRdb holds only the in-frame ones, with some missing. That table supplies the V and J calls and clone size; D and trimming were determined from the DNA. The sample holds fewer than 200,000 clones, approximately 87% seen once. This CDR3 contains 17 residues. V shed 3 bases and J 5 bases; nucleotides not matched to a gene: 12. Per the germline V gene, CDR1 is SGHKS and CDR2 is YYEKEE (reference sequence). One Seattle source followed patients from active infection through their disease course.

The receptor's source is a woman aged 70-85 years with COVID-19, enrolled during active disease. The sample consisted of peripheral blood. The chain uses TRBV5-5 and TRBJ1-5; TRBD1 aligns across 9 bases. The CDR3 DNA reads TGTGCCAGCAGCTCGCTACTTGACAGGGGGTTCGATCAGCCCCAGCATTTT. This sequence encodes CASSSLLDRGFDQPQHF.